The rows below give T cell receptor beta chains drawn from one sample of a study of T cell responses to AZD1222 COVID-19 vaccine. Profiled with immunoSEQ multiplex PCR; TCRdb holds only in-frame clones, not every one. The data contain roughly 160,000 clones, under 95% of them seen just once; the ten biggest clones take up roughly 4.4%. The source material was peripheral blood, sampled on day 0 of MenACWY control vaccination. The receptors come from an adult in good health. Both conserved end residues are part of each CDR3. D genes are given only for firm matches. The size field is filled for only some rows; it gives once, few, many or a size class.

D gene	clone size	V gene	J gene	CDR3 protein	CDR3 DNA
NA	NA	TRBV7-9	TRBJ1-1	CASSLLDRKNTEAFF	TGTGCCAGCAGCTTACTCGACAGAAAGAACACTGAAGCTTTCTTT
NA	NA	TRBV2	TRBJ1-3	CASAGPTPGNTIYF	TGTGCCAGCGCGGGACCGACGCCTGGAAACACCATATATTTT
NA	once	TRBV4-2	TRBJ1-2	CASSYERDLGGYTF	TGTGCCAGCAGCTACGAGCGGGACCTAGGGGGCTACACCTTC
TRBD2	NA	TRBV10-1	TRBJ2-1	CASSESPSGSYEQFF	TGCGCCAGCAGTGAGTCTCCTAGCGGGAGCTATGAGCAGTTCTTC
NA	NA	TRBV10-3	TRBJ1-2	CAISESGVGGYGYTF	TGTGCCATCAGTGAGTCGGGAGTCGGAGGGTATGGCTACACCTTC
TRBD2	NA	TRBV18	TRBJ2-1	CASSPRVAGGLNEQFF	TGTGCCAGCTCACCAAGAGTAGCGGGAGGGCTCAATGAGCAGTTCTTC
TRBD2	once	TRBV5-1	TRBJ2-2	CASSWTSGSGPGELFF	TGCGCCAGCAGCTGGACTAGCGGGAGCGGGCCCGGGGAGCTGTTTTTT
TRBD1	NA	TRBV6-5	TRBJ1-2	CASRPRGHDYGYTF	TGTGCCAGCAGACCCAGGGGGCATGACTATGGCTACACCTTC
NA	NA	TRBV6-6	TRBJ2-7	CASSYSGGSSYEQYF	TGTGCCAGCAGTTACTCGGGCGGATCGTCCTACGAGCAGTACTTC
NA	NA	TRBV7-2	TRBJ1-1	CASSLEQTNTEAFF	TGTGCCAGCAGCTTAGAACAGACGAACACTGAAGCTTTCTTT
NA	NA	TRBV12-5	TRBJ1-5	CASGLDSWEGSNQPQHF	TGTGCTAGTGGTTTGGACTCATGGGAGGGAAGCAATCAGCCCCAGCATTTT
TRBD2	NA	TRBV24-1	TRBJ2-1	CATSDLGTSGGYNEQFF	TGTGCCACCAGTGATTTGGGGACTAGCGGGGGGTACAATGAGCAGTTCTTC
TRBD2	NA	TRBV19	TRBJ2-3	CASMKEASGSHAQYF	TGTGCCAGTATGAAAGAGGCTAGCGGGAGTCACGCGCAGTATTTT
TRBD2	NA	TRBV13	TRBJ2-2	CASSLRASGRGTGELFF	TGTGCCAGCAGCTTACGGGCGAGCGGGAGGGGGACCGGGGAGCTGTTTTTT
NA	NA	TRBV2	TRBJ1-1	CASSDGSPNTEAFF	TGTGCCAGCAGTGATGGCAGTCCGAACACTGAAGCTTTCTTT
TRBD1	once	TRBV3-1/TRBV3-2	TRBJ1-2	CASSQGGQVYYGYTF	TGTGCCAGCAGTCAAGGGGGACAGGTCTATTATGGCTACACCTTC
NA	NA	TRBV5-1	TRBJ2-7	CASSLSTYEQYF	TGCGCCAGCAGCCTGTCGACCTACGAGCAGTACTTC
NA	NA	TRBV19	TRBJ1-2	CASSTYSNGYGYTF	TGTGCCAGTAGTACTTACAGTAATGGCTATGGCTACACCTTC
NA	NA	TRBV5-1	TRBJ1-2	CASSKTDYGYTF	TGCGCCAGCAGCAAGACGGATTATGGCTACACCTTC
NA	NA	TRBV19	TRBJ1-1	CASRRAGDLSTEAFF	TGTGCCAGTAGGAGGGCAGGGGACCTTTCCACTGAAGCTTTCTTT
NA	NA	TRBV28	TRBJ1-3	CASKDGNTIYF	TGTGCCAGCAAGGATGGAAACACCATATATTTT
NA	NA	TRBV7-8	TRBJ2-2	CASSLGLGGELFF	TGTGCCAGCAGCTTAGGCCTTGGCGGGGAGCTGTTTTTT
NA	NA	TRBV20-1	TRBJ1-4	CSASGGEKLFF	TGCAGTGCTAGCGGAGGGGAAAAACTGTTTTTT
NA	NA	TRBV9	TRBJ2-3	CASSPTITDTQYF	TGTGCCAGCAGCCCCACGATCACAGATACGCAGTATTTT
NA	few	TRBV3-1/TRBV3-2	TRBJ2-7	CASSQSMAGYEQYF	TGTGCCAGCAGCCAAAGCATGGCCGGATACGAGCAGTACTTC
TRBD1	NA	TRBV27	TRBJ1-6	CASREGGGRNSPLHF	TGTGCCAGCAGGGAAGGAGGGGGCCGGAATTCACCCCTCCACTTT
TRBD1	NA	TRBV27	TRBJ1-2	CASSSRGRFNYGYTF	TGTGCCAGCAGTTCCAGGGGGCGCTTTAACTATGGCTACACCTTC
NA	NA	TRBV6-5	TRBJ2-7	CASGGPIYEQYF	TGTGCCAGTGGGGGGCCCATCTACGAGCAGTACTTC
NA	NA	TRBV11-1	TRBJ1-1	CASSLGTGNTEAFF	TGTGCCAGCAGCTTAGGTACGGGGAACACTGAAGCTTTCTTT
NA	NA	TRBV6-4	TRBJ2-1	CASSMTWGLHNEQFF	TGTGCCAGCAGTATGACATGGGGGCTCCACAATGAGCAGTTCTTC
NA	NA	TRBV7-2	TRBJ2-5	CASSPRVQETQYF	TGTGCCAGCAGCCCCCGGGTCCAAGAGACCCAGTACTTC
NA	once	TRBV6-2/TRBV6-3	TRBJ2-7	CASSDPSPTGEQYF	TGTGCCAGCAGCGACCCGTCTCCTACGGGCGAGCAGTACTTC
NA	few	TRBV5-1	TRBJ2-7	CASSLAPRGDAYEQYF	TGCGCCAGCAGCTTGGCCCCCAGAGGGGATGCCTACGAGCAGTACTTC
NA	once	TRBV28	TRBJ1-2	CASSHRVGYTF	TGTGCCAGCAGTCACCGAGTCGGCTACACCTTC
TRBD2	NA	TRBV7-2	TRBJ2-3	CASSSQASGGRQSDTQYF	TGTGCCAGCAGCTCGCAAGCAAGTGGCGGGAGGCAGTCAGATACGCAGTATTTT
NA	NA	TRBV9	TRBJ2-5	CASSVAVQGSETQYF	TGTGCCAGCAGCGTCGCCGTCCAGGGATCGGAGACCCAGTACTTC
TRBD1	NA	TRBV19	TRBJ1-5	CASKDRGRSGQPQHF	TGTGCCAGTAAGGACAGGGGGCGTTCGGGTCAGCCCCAGCATTTT
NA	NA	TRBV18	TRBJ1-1	CASSPTQGRANTEAFF	TGTGCCAGCTCACCTACGCAGGGGAGGGCGAACACTGAAGCTTTCTTT
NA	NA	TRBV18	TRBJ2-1	CASSRSRGGDEQFF	TGTGCCAGCTCCCGAAGCAGGGGCGGCGATGAGCAGTTCTTC
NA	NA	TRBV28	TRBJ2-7	CASSFPGQIYEQYF	TGTGCCAGCAGTTTTCCTGGACAGATCTACGAGCAGTACTTC
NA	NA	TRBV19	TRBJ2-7	CASGRGDYEQYF	TGTGCCAGCGGAAGGGGGGATTACGAGCAGTACTTC
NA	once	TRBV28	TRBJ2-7	CASSLLPGSSYEQYF	TGTGCCAGCAGTTTATTGCCAGGCAGCTCCTACGAGCAGTACTTC
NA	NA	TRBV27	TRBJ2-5	CASSPTDQETQYF	TGTGCCAGCAGTCCAACCGACCAAGAGACCCAGTACTTC
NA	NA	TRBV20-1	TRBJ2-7	CSARVVSEQYF	TGCAGTGCTAGAGTAGTTAGCGAGCAGTACTTC
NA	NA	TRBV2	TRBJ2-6	CASTSGANVLIF	TGTGCCAGCACCTCTGGGGCCAACGTCCTGATTTTC
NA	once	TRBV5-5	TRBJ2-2	CASSLGTPNTGELFF	TGTGCCAGCAGCTTGGGAACTCCGAACACCGGGGAGCTGTTTTTT
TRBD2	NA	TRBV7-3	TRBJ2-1	CASSLALAGVNEQFF	TGTGCCAGCAGCTTAGCACTAGCGGGAGTGAATGAGCAGTTCTTC
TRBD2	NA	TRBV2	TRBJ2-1	CACGRAEANEQFF	TGTGCCTGCGGGAGGGCCGAAGCGAATGAGCAGTTCTTC